The clone carrying this TCR beta chain has just a few counts. Its antigen is not identified. V lost 3 bases and J lost 0, with 9 bases in between. The CDR3 has 15 amino acids. CDR1 and CDR2 from the germline V gene are DFQATT and SNEGSKA (reference sequence). This specimen belongs to a study of identical twins. TCRdb reprocessed the 5' RACE reads via MiXCR and lists one record per CDR3 protein. The sample has under 450,000 distinct CDR3 sequences; less than 20% are singletons. General study points: The more abundant beta clonotypes in cord blood had fewer insertions, and memory repertoires did not show this.

This sequence joins TRBV20-1 and TRBJ1-6; D is unclear. The sequenced sample consisted of naive T cells sorted from blood. This TCR was recovered from a man in his fifties or sixties in good health. The CDR3 nucleotides are TGCAGTGCTAGGAGCGGGAGCTCCTATAATTCACCCCTCCACTTT. It is translated as CSARSGSSYNSPLHF.